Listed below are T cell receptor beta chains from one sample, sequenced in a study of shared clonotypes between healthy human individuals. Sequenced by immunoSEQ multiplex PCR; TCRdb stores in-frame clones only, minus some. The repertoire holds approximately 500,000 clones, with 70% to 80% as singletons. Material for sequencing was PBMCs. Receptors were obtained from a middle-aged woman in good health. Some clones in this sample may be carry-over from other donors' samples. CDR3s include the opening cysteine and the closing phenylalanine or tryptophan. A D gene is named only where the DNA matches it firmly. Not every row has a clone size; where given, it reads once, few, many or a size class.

CASRESTSGNTIYF TGTGCCAGCAGAGAAAGTACTTCTGGAAACACCATATATTTT . TRBJ1-3 TRBV2 .
CATSRGRTRGETQYF TGTGCCACCAGCAGAGGGAGGACTAGGGGTGAGACCCAGTACTTC TRBD2 TRBJ2-5 TRBV15 .
CASSPRDSSYNEQFF TGTGCCAGCTCACCCCGGGACTCCTCCTACAATGAGCAGTTCTTC . TRBJ2-1 TRBV18 .
CAITGGGDGTEAFF TGTGCCATCACCGGGGGGGGTGACGGCACTGAAGCTTTCTTT . TRBJ1-1 TRBV10-3 .
CASSLDSGAYNEQFF TGTGCCAGCAGTTTAGACTCCGGAGCCTACAATGAGCAGTTCTTC . TRBJ2-1 TRBV27 .
CASSLLGGSGETQYF TGCGCCAGCAGCCTACTGGGGGGGAGCGGGGAGACCCAGTACTTC TRBD2 TRBJ2-5 TRBV5-1 once
CASKTGDGYGYTF TGTGCCAGCAAGACAGGGGATGGCTATGGCTACACCTTC TRBD1 TRBJ1-2 TRBV28 .
CASSLEESSYNEQFF TGTGCCAGCAGCTTAGAGGAGAGCTCCTACAATGAGCAGTTCTTC . TRBJ2-1 TRBV7-2 .
CASSEESHTYNEQFF TGTGCCAGCAGTGAGGAGAGCCATACCTACAATGAGCAGTTCTTC . TRBJ2-1 TRBV6-4 .
CASSETTDTQYF TGTGCCAGCAGTGAAACCACAGATACGCAGTATTTT . TRBJ2-3 TRBV2 .
CASSSDRNTDTQYF TGCGCCAGCAGCTCGGACAGAAACACAGATACGCAGTATTTT . TRBJ2-3 TRBV5-1 few
CASSQRQGAYTQYF TGTGCCAGCAGTCAGAGACAGGGGGCCTATACGCAGTATTTT TRBD1 TRBJ2-3 TRBV6-5 .
CSVGHGIGEAFF TGCAGCGTTGGGCATGGGATAGGTGAAGCTTTCTTT . TRBJ1-1 TRBV29-1 .
CASSGQGAVNQPQHF TGTGCCAGCAGTGGGCAGGGGGCGGTCAATCAGCCCCAGCATTTT TRBD1 TRBJ1-5 TRBV2 .
CASSIGGTGYEQYF TGTGCCAGTAGTATAGGGGGGACAGGCTACGAGCAGTACTTC TRBD1 TRBJ2-7 TRBV19 .
CASSPEEGFEQFF TGTGCCAGCTCACCAGAGGAGGGGTTCGAGCAGTTCTTC . TRBJ2-1 TRBV18 .
CASSAQGQSLLRNEQFF TGTGCCAGCAGTGCACAGGGGCAGTCCCTACTACGCAATGAGCAGTTCTTC TRBD1 TRBJ2-1 TRBV27 .
CAINAGGTYEQYF TGTGCCATAAATGCCGGCGGGACCTACGAGCAGTACTTC . TRBJ2-7 TRBV28 .
CASSYGQNPYGYTF TGTGCCAGCAGTTACGGGCAGAACCCCTATGGCTACACCTTC . TRBJ1-2 TRBV6-6 .
CASSIPLHEQYF TGTGCCAGTAGTATCCCCCTCCACGAGCAGTACTTC . TRBJ2-7 TRBV19 .
CASSDPAVSYNEQFF TGTGCCAGCAGTGACCCGGCCGTCTCCTACAATGAGCAGTTCTTC . TRBJ2-1 TRBV25-1 .
CASSRTQEFYEQYF TGTGCCAGCAGCCGGACCCAGGAGTTCTACGAGCAGTACTTC . TRBJ2-7 TRBV7-8 .
CSVDVAGGTEAFF TGCAGCGTTGATGTCGCAGGGGGCACTGAAGCTTTCTTT TRBD1 TRBJ1-1 TRBV29-1 .
CASNPAGFTGDTQYF TGTGCCAGCAACCCAGCGGGATTTACGGGAGATACGCAGTATTTT TRBD2 TRBJ2-3 TRBV6-1 .
CASSIPSGQGAPEFSYEQYF TGTGCCAGCAGTATCCCCTCCGGACAGGGGGCGCCCGAATTCTCCTACGAGCAGTACTTC . TRBJ2-7 TRBV21-1 .
CASSLAPVQQDTGELFF TGCGCCAGCAGCTTGGCCCCGGTCCAGCAGGACACCGGGGAGCTGTTTTTT . TRBJ2-2 TRBV5-1 few
CASSPGGDRTYEQYF TGTGCCAGCTCACCGGGGGGGGACAGGACCTACGAGCAGTACTTC . TRBJ2-7 TRBV18 .
CASSSGLAMDTQYF TGTGCCAGCAGCTCGGGACTAGCAATGGATACGCAGTATTTT TRBD2 TRBJ2-3 TRBV5-4 .
CASSFLSGSSYEQYF TGTGCCAGCAGCTTCCTTAGCGGGAGCTCCTACGAGCAGTACTTC TRBD2 TRBJ2-7 TRBV7-2 .
CASRPGTPSSYNEQFF TGCGCCAGCAGGCCAGGGACACCGAGCTCCTACAATGAGCAGTTCTTC . TRBJ2-1 TRBV10-2 .
CASSLDWAGELFF TGTGCCAGCAGCTTAGATTGGGCCGGGGAGCTGTTTTTT . TRBJ2-2 TRBV7-7 .
CASTNDQRVGTGELFF TGTGCCAGCACCAACGACCAGCGGGTGGGCACCGGGGAGCTGTTTTTT . TRBJ2-2 TRBV5-4 .
CASSPPTNTIYF TGTGCCAGCAGCCCGCCAACCAACACCATATATTTT . TRBJ1-3 TRBV9 .
CASSSLDRGLADTQYF TGTGCCAGCAGCTCCCTAGACAGGGGATTAGCAGATACGCAGTATTTT TRBD1 TRBJ2-3 TRBV7-9 .
CASSRASWGTEAFF TGTGCCAGCAGCCGGGCTTCTTGGGGCACTGAAGCTTTCTTT . TRBJ1-1 TRBV14 .
CASSQDQGTSAPSSYNEQFF TGTGCCAGCAGCCAAGACCAGGGGACTAGCGCTCCGAGCTCCTACAATGAGCAGTTCTTC TRBD2 TRBJ2-1 TRBV4-2 .
CASSLSPQETQYF TGCGCCAGCAGCTTGAGCCCCCAAGAGACCCAGTACTTC . TRBJ2-5 TRBV5-1 .
CASSSQHRSEAFF TGTGCCAGCAGTTCACAGCATAGGTCTGAAGCTTTCTTT . TRBJ1-1 TRBV6-6 .
CASSLGPGQPQHF TGTGCCAGCAGTTTAGGTCCGGGTCAGCCCCAGCATTTT . TRBJ1-5 TRBV28 many
CATPTGTSGVQETQYF TGTGCCACCCCGACCGGGACTAGCGGGGTCCAAGAGACCCAGTACTTC TRBD2 TRBJ2-5 TRBV7-2 .
CASSPRQDLSGNTIYF TGCGCCAGCAGCCCTAGACAGGATCTCTCTGGAAACACCATATATTTT . TRBJ1-3 TRBV4-3 .
CASSQGGTNTGELFF TGTGCCAGCAGCCAAGGTGGTACGAACACCGGGGAGCTGTTTTTT . TRBJ2-2 TRBV4-2 .
CASRPVGTSGRNEQFF TGTGCCAGCAGGCCTGTCGGGACTAGCGGGAGAAATGAGCAGTTCTTC TRBD2 TRBJ2-1 TRBV28 .
CASSSTGIGELFF TGCGCCAGCAGCTCTACAGGGATCGGGGAGCTGTTTTTT . TRBJ2-2 TRBV5-1 .
CAWTGKETQYF TGTGCCTGGACAGGGAAAGAGACCCAGTACTTC . TRBJ2-5 TRBV30 .
CASSPTSGPDRIQETQYF TGCGCCAGCAGTCCGACTAGCGGGCCAGACCGTATCCAAGAGACCCAGTACTTC TRBD2 TRBJ2-5 TRBV23-1 .
CASTTGLLGYTF TGTGCCAGCACCACAGGGCTTTTGGGCTACACCTTC . TRBJ1-2 TRBV6-5 .
CASSLAGPGELFF TGCGCCAGCAGCTTGGCAGGGCCCGGGGAGCTGTTTTTT . TRBJ2-2 TRBV5-1 .
CASSPVGGQLTSGANVLTF TGTGCCAGCAGCCCCGTGGGGGGGCAGTTAACCTCTGGGGCCAACGTCCTGACTTTC . TRBJ2-6 TRBV5-4 .
CASSLRDRASTDTQYF TGTGCCAGCAGCTTGAGGGACAGGGCCAGCACAGATACGCAGTATTTT TRBD1 TRBJ2-3 TRBV5-4 .
CASSSGRNYGYTF TGTGCCAGCAGTTCGGGGCGAAACTATGGCTACACCTTC . TRBJ1-2 TRBV25-1 .
CASSTPTGQGLTDTQYF TGTGCCAGTAGTACCCCCACGGGACAGGGCCTCACAGATACGCAGTATTTT TRBD1 TRBJ2-3 TRBV19 once
CAWSNRLNEKLFF TGTGCCTGGAGTAACAGGTTAAATGAAAAACTGTTTTTT . TRBJ1-4 TRBV30 .
CASSLRGLAENTGELFF TGCGCCAGCAGCTTGAGGGGACTAGCGGAAAACACCGGGGAGCTGTTTTTT TRBD2 TRBJ2-2 TRBV5-1 .
CAWSLTTGAGYEQYF TGTGCCTGGAGTCTGACGACAGGGGCCGGGTACGAGCAGTACTTC TRBD1 TRBJ2-7 TRBV30 few